This T cell receptor (beta chain) was found in a study of beta chain features in type 1 diabetes. Study outcomes and limitations: A greater similarity of naive, central memory and Treg TCRB repertoires was seen among patients than among healthy donors. When VDJ junctions were examined, type 1 diabetes patients showed fewer insertions and more deletions. Moderately but significantly shorter TCRB CDR3s were found in Type 1 diabetes patients in all four CD4+ subsets.

Since all of the isolated RNA was reverse transcribed, expressed TCRB transcripts were what got sequenced. The data were produced by immunoSEQ multiplex PCR, yet TCRdb's version contains in-frame clones alone and is incomplete. The table has over 500,000 clones, around 15% seen once; the top ten hold about 0.093%. Concerning this clone itself: Its specificity is unknown.

CDR1 SGDLS and CDR2 YYNGEE come from the germline V gene. Trimming removed 0 bases at V and 4 bases at J, with 9 bases between. There are 14 residues in the CDR3. Purities over 95% were achieved in all sorted populations. The chain combines TRBV9 with TRBJ2-3, with D perhaps matching TRBD1 (6 bases). This clonotype was obtained from a man aged 18 to 30 in good health. Sequencing was done on a sample of naive CD4+ T cells from blood. The CDR3 nucleotides are TGTGCCAGCAGCGTAGGTGGGGGCCCAGATACGCAGTATTTT. Amino acids: CASSVGGGPDTQYF.